This T cell receptor (beta chain) was observed in a study of blood T cell repertoires in COVID-19 (dated by TCRdb to the early 2020s). For the study in its entirety: Samples from collaborators originated in the United States, Italy and Spain and spanned both the acute and convalescent phases of COVID-19. The material from the prospective study consisted of cDNA or gDNA derived from T cells, B-cell-depleted T cells, or PBMCs. Deeply sampled blood TCRbeta repertoires from subjects exposed to, actively infected with, or recovered from COVID-19 were included in the dataset. The repertoires were made available in a free public database intended to serve as a resource for research on the immune response to SARS-CoV-2. The samples were drawn from the first 160 participants of the ongoing ImmuneRACE study and from 1,254 subjects provided by 6 global collaborators. Sample metadata almost always included a de-identified subject ID, COVID-19 status, age in years and sex. HLA class I and class II types, where available, came from metadata supplied by the sample provider rather than from assay-based typing.

TCRbeta CDR3 regions were amplified from genomic DNA using the immunoSEQ Assay, a bias-controlled multiplex PCR. The study's own analysis went as follows. The number of nucleated cells in each sample was estimated by amplification of reference gene primers within the assay. To quantify the absolute abundance of each unique TCRbeta CDR3 rearrangement, sequence reads were collapsed and filtered. For each sample, productive Simpson clonality was calculated by taking the square root of Simpson's diversity index across productive rearrangements. TCRdb retrieved this table from immuneACCESS and kept in-frame rearrangements only. Not all clones are present; in checked studies, unresolved V genes account for under half, and no reason is known for the remainder. The V and J calls and the clone size are those of that table, but D and trimming were determined from the DNA. The sample table lists 240,000 or so clones, approximately 86% of them with a count of one. The top ten clones comprise just under 0.8% of the sample.

On the study overall, not on this receptor specifically: How much clinical and demographic metadata was included differed by source and by participant, and the metadata was provided uncurated.

To note about this clone: This clone's antigen is unknown. The record has no base qualities; no much larger clone is one base away.

Collaborating institutions collected whole blood in K2EDTA tubes following their own protocols. For TCRbeta analysis, collaborators shipped samples as frozen whole blood, isolated PBMCs, or DNA extracted from either of those sample types. Sequences KGHDR (CDR1) and SFDVKD (CDR2) are obtained from the germline V gene. From its cysteine to its phenylalanine, the CDR3 spans 17 amino acids. Only the CDR3 region is kept as DNA, spanning 51 bases read in frame from base 1. The germline ends are 22 bases apart after V is trimmed by 9 bases and J by 1 base. The sequence was obtained from a young woman with acute or convalescent COVID-19. Input material: peripheral blood. The sequence joins TRBV24-1 to TRBJ2-3; TRBD2 might be the D gene, on 5 matching bases. The DNA is TGTGCCACCTGCACTAGTGGGGTGATAGCAGGCACAGATACGCAGTATTTT. Its amino acids are CATCTSGVIAGTDTQYF.